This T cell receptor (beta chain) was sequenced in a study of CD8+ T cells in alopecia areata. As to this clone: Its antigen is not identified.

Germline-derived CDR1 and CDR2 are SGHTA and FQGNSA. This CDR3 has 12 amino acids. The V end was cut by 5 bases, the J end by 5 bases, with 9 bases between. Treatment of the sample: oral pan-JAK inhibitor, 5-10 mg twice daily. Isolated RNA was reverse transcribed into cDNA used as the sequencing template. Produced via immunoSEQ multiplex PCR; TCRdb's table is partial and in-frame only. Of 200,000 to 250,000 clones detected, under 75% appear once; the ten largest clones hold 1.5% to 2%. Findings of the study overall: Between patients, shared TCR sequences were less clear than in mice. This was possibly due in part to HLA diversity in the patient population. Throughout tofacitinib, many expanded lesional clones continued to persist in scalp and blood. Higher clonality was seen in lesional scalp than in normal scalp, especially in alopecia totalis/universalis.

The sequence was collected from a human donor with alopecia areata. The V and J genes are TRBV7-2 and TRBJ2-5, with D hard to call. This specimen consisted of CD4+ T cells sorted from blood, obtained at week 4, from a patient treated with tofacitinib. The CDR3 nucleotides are TGTGCCAGCAGCCAGGTCAAGGAGACCCAGTACTTC. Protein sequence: CASSQVKETQYF.